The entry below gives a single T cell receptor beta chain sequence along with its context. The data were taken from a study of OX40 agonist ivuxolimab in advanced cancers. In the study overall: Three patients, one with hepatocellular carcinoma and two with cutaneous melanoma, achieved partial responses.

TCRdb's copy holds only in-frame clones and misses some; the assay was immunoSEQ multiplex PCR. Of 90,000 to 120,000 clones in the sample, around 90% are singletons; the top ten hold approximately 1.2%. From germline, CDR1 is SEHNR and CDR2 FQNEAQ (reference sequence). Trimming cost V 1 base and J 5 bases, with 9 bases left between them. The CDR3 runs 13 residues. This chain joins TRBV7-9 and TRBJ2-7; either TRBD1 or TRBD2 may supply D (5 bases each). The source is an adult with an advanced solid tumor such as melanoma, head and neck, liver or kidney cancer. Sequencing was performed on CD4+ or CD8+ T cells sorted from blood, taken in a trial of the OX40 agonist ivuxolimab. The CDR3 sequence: CASSLGGIDEQYF. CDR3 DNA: TGTGCCAGCAGCTTAGGGGGGATCGACGAGCAGTACTTC.